This T cell receptor (beta chain) was sequenced for a study of T cells after yellow fever vaccination. The study, taken as a whole, reports: The secondary response was weaker, and its peak arrived faster, on day 5 versus 15. Contaminants from the bulk population, in the form of abundant clonotypes, could be found in FACS-sorted repertoires. Clones that expanded after primary vaccination mostly reappeared after the booster (96% CD4, roughly 87% CD8).

This clonotype was seen only a few times. Its target is not known. TCRdb fed the 5' RACE reads into MiXCR, producing one record per CDR3 protein. The data hold about 210,000 distinct CDR3 sequences, with approximately 3.3% observed a single time. Per the germline V gene, CDR1 is SGHRS and CDR2 is YFSETQ. Trimming cost V 2 bases and J 6 bases, with 13 bases left between them. The length of the CDR3 is 14 residues. The V gene is TRBV5-1, the J gene TRBJ2-3; perhaps TRBD2 as D (5 bases). The clonotype originates from a man younger than 35 who received the YFV17D yellow fever vaccine. The material sequenced was CD4+ T cells sorted from PBMCs, taken 10 days after the yellow fever booster vaccination. CDR3 bases: TGCGCCAGCAGCTTAGCGGCGAACGTGGATACGCAGTATTTT. It codes for CASSLAANVDTQYF. The full variable domain, rest sourced from reference TRBV5-1 and TRBJ2-3, is KAGVTQTPRYLIKTRGQQVTLSCSPISGHRSVSWYQQTPGQGLQFLFEYFSETQRNKGNFPGRFSGRQFSNSRSEMNVSTLELGDSALYLCASSLAANVDTQYFGPGTRLTVL.